This T cell receptor beta chain is from a study of patients and donors after allogeneic stem cell transplantation. Germline values: CDR1 LGHDT, CDR2 YNNKEL (reference sequence). Trimming took off 1 base at V and 4 bases at J, with 5 bases between the two ends. The CDR3 runs to 13 residues. One entry per CDR3 protein, called by TCRdb with MiXCR from the RT-PCR reads. This table holds fewer than 200,000 distinct CDR3 sequences, about 32% found once. This clonotype was seen more than once but under ten times. The receptor was isolated from a human donor who was either an allogeneic HSCT recipient or a stem cell or donor lymphocyte infusion donor (not recorded which). It is not recorded whose cells these are; they may come from a transplant donor. Material for sequencing was blood, either unsorted or a sorted T cell fraction (not recorded which). The genes are TRBV3-1 and TRBJ1-5; D is unresolved. This CDR3 reads CASSQGENQPQHF. The CDR3 nucleotides are TGTGCCAGCAGCCAAGGGGAAAATCAGCCCCAGCATTTT. Filled out from reference TRBV3-1 and TRBJ1-5, the complete variable domain reads DTAVSQTPKYLVTQMGNDKSIKCEQNLGHDTMYWYKQDSKKFLKIMFSYNNKELIINETVPNRFSPKSPDKAHLNLHINSLELGDSAVYFCASSQGENQPQHFGDGTRLSIL.